The present entry profiles one T cell receptor (beta chain) with its context. TCRdb's copy holds only in-frame clones and misses some; the assay was immunoSEQ multiplex PCR. The profile shows around 340,000 clones, 86% of them singletons. Germline CDR1 is ENHRY and CDR2 is SYGVKD. The CDR3 is made up of 15 amino acids. The V gene end was trimmed by 7 bases and the J gene end by 3 bases; junction bases not matched to a gene: 8. The sample is drawn from a study of Ad26.COV2.S vaccination and SARS-CoV-2 variants. Overall study: Ad26.COV2.S given intramuscularly, once or twice 56 days apart.

Treatment indicated: some 20 received Ad26.COV2.S at low or high dose, single or two shots; about 5 received placebo; per-sample allocation not given. Day 63 after the first vaccine or placebo injection was the time point for sampling. The sample came from a Boston adult aged 18-55 years. The genes are TRBV10-3 and TRBJ2-3; 9 bases agree with TRBD1. This specimen consisted of peripheral blood, obtained in a trial of Ad26.COV2.S vaccine versus placebo. The receptor was derived from a person between 18 and 60 years old who received the Ad26.COV2.S COVID-19 vaccine or a placebo. The CDR3 nucleotides are TGTGCCATCAAGCCGGGACAGGGTTTGACAGATACGCAGTATTTT. Translated: CAIKPGQGLTDTQYF.